The entry below describes one TCR beta chain. TCRdb re-called the 5' RACE reads with MiXCR, one entry per CDR3 protein. This table has a few hundred thousand distinct CDR3 sequences, less than 25% appearing once. The sample originates from a study of CD8 T cells in ankylosing spondylitis. Unmatched junction bases numbered 15, after V lost 6 bases and J lost 8 bases. The CDR3 covers 15 residues. The sample taken for sequencing was blood, either unsorted or a sorted T cell fraction (not recorded which). The rearrangement joins TRBV12-3 or TRBV12-4 to TRBJ1-2, with 7 bases fitting TRBD1. This TCR was recovered from a female donor with ankylosing spondylitis or in good health (not recorded which). The CDR3 DNA reads TGTGCCAGCAGCCAGCGGGACAGTAGTTTGAGCGGCTACACCTTC. Protein: CASSQRDSSLSGYTF.